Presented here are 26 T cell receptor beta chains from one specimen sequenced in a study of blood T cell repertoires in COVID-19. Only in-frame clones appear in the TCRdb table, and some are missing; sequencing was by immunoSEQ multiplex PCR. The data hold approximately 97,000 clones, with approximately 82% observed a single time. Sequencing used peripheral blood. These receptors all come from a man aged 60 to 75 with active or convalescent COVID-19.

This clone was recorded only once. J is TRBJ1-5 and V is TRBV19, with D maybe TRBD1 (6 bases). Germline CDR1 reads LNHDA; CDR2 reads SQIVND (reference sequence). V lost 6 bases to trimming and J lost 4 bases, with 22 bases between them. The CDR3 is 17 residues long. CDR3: CASSPTRDTRRNQPQHF. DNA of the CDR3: TGTGCCAGTAGCCCTACCCGGGACACCCGACGAAATCAGCCCCAGCATTTT.

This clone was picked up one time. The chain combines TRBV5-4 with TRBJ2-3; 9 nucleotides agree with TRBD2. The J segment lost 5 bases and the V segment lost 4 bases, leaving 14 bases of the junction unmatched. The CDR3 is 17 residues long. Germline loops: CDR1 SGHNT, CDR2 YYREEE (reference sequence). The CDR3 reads CASSKVPAGGRIDTQYF. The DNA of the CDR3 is TGTGCCAGCAGCAAAGTTCCCGCGGGAGGGAGGATAGATACGCAGTATTTT.

This chain's CDR3 is CASSPNFGSGNTIYF. In DNA form, the CDR3 reads TGTGCCAGCTCACCAAACTTTGGCTCTGGAAACACCATATATTTT. The rearrangement joins TRBV18 to TRBJ1-3; D uncertain. The germline V gene has CDR1 KGHSH and CDR2 LQKENI. Between the trimmed V and J ends, which lost 2 bases and 0 bases, there was a span of 8 bases. CDR3 length: 15 residues.

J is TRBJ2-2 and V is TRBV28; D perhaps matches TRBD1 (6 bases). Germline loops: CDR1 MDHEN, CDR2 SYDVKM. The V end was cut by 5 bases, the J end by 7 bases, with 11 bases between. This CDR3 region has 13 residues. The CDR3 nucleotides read TGTGCCAGCAGTCCAGGGGCGCACGGGGAGCTGTTTTTT. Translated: CASSPGAHGELFF.

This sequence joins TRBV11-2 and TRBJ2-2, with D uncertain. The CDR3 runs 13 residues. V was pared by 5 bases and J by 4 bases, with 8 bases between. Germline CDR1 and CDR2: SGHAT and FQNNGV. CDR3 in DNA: TGTGCCAGCAGCCTCACTCGCACCGGGGAGCTGTTTTTT. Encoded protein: CASSLTRTGELFF. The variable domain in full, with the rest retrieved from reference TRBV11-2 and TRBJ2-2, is EAGVAQSPRYKIIEKRQSVAFWCNPISGHATLYWYQQILGQGPKLLIQFQNNGVVDDSQLPKDRFSAERLKGVDSTLKIQPAKLEDSAVYLCASSLTRTGELFFGEGSRLTVL.

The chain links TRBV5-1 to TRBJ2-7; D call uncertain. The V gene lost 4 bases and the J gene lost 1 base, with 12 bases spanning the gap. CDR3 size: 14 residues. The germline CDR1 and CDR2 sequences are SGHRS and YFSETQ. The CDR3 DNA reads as TGCGCCAGCAGCCCAGAATCCAATTCCTACGAGCAGTACTTC. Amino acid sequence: CASSPESNSYEQYF.

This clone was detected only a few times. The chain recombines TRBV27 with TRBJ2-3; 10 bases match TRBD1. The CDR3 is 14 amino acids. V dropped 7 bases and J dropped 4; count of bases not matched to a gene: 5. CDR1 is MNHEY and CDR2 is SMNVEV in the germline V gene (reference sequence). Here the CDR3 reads CASKDRGFADTQYF. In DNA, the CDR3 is TGTGCCAGCAAGGACAGGGGGTTCGCAGATACGCAGTATTTT.

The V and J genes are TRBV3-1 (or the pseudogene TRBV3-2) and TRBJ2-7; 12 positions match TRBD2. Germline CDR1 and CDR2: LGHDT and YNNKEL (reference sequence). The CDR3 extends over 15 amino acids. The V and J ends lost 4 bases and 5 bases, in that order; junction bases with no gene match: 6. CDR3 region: CASSPWTSGTDEQYF. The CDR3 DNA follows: TGTGCCAGCAGCCCCTGGACTAGCGGGACCGACGAGCAGTACTTC.

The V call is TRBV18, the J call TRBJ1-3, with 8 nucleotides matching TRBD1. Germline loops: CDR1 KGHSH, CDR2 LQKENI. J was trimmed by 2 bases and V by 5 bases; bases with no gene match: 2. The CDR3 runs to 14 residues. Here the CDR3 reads CASSGQGTGNTIYF. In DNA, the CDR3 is TGTGCCAGCTCAGGACAGGGAACTGGAAACACCATATATTTT.

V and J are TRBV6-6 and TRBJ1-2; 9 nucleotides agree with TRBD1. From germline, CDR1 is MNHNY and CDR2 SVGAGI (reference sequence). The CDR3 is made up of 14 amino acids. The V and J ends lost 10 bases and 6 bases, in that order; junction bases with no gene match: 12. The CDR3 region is CAINYDRGGNGYTF. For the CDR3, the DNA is TGTGCCATCAATTACGACAGGGGGGGTAATGGCTACACCTTC.

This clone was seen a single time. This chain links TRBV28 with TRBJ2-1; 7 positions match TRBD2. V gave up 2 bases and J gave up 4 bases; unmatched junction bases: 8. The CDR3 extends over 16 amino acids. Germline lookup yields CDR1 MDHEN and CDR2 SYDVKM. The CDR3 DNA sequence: TGTGCCAGCAGTTTACTCCGGGACTACCCTTACAATGAGCAGTTCTTC. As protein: CASSLLRDYPYNEQFF. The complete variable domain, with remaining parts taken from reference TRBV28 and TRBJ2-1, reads DVKVTQSSRYLVKRTGEKVFLECVQDMDHENMFWYRQDPGLGLRLIYFSYDVKMKEKGDIPEGYSVSREKKERFSLILESASTNQTSMYLCASSLLRDYPYNEQFFGPGTRLTVL.

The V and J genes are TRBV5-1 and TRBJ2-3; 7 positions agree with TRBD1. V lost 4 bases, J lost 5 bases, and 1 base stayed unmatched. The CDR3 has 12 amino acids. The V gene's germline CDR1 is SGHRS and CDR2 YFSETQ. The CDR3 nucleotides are TGCGCCAGCAGCCAGGGGGTAGATACGCAGTATTTT. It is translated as CASSQGVDTQYF.

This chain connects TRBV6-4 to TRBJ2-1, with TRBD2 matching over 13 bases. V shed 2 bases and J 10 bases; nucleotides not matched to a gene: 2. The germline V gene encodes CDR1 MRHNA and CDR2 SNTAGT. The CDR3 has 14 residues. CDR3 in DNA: TGTGCCAGCAGTGACCCGGGACTAGCGGGAGAGCAGTTCTTC. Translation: CASSDPGLAGEQFF.

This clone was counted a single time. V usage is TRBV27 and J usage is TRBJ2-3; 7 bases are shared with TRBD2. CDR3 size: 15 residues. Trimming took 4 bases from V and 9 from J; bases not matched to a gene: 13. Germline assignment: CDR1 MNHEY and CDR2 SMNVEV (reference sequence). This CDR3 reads CASSSGLRGRGTQYF. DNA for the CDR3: TGTGCCAGCAGTTCGGGACTAAGGGGACGGGGGACGCAGTATTTT.

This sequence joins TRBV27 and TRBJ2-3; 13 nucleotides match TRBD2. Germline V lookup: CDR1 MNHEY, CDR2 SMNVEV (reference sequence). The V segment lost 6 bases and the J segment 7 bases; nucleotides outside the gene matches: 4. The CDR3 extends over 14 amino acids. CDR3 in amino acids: CASSTSGRANTQYF. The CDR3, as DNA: TGTGCCAGCAGCACTAGCGGGAGGGCGAATACGCAGTATTTT.

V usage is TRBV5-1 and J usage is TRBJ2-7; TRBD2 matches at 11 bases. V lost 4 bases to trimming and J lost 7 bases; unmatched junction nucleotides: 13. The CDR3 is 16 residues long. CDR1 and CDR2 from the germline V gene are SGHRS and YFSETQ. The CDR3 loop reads CASSKALAGAGKEQYF. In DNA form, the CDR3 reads TGCGCCAGCAGCAAAGCACTAGCGGGAGCTGGGAAGGAGCAGTACTTC.

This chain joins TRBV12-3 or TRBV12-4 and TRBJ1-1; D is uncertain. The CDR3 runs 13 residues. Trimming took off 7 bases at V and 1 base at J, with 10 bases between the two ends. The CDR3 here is CASISGANTEAFF. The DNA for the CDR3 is TGTGCCAGCATCTCAGGTGCGAACACTGAAGCTTTCTTT.

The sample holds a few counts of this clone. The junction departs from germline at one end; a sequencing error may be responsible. The CDR3 nucleotides read TGTGCTAGCAGCTTAGCCGAGGCAGATACGCAGTATTTT. Its translation: CASSLAEADTQYF. This chain connects TRBV7-7 to TRBJ2-3; unclear D gene. This CDR3 is 13 amino acids long. CDR1 is SSHAT, CDR2 FNYEAQ, per germline (reference sequence).

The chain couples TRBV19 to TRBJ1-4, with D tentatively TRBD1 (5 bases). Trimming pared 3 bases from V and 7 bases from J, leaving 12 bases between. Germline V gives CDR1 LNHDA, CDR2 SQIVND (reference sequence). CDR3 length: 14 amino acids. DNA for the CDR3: TGTGCCAGTAGTATGACGGGGGTGGCTGAAAAACTGTTTTTT. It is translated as CASSMTGVAEKLFF.

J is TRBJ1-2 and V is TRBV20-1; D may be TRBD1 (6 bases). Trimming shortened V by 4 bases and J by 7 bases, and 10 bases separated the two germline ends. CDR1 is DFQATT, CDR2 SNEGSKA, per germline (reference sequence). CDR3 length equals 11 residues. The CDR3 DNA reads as TGCAGTGCTACAGGGGCCGGTGGCTACACCTTC. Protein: CSATGAGGYTF.

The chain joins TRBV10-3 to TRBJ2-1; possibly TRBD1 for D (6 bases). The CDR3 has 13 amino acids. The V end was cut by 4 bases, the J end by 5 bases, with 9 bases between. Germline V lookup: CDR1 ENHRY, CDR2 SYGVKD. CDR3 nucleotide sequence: TGTGCCATCAGTGGAAACAGGGACAATGAGCAGTTCTTC. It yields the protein CAISGNRDNEQFF.

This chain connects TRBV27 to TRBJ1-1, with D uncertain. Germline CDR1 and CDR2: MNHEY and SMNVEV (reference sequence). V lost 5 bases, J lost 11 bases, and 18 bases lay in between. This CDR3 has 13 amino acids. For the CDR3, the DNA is TGTGCCAGCAGTCGAATCAAAGGCACTATGGCTTTCTTT. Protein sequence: CASSRIKGTMAFF.

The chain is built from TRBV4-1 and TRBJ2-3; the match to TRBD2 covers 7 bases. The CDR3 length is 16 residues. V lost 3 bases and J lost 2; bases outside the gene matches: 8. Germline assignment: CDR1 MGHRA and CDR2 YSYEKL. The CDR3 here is CASSQNPSGYTDTQYF. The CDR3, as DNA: TGCGCCAGCAGCCAGAACCCTAGCGGATACACAGATACGCAGTATTTT.

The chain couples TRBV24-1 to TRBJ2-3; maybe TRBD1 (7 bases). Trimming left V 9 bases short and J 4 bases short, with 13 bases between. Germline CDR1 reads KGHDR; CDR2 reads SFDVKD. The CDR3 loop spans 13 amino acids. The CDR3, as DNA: TGTGCCACCGGGCCCAGGGGGGCAGATACGCAGTATTTT. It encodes CATGPRGADTQYF.

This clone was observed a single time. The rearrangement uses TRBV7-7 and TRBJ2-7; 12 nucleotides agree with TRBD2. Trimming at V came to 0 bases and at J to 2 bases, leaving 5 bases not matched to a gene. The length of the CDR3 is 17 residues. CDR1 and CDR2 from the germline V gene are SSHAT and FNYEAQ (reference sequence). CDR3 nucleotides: TGTGCCAGCAGCTTAGCGCCTAGCGGGAGGGAGCCCTACGAGCAGTACGTC. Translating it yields CASSLAPSGREPYEQYV.

CDR3: CAWEEGAHNPLHF. The CDR3 DNA reads TGTGCCTGGGAAGAAGGGGCCCACAATCCCCTCCACTTT. The genes are TRBV30 and TRBJ1-6; D possibly corresponds to TRBD1 (5 bases). Germline lookup yields CDR1 GTSNPN and CDR2 SVGIG (reference sequence). The CDR3 consists of 13 residues. Trimming shortened V by 5 bases and J by 13 bases, and 18 bases separated the two germline ends.